This passage covers 16 T cell receptor beta chains from one sample sequenced in a study of cytomegalovirus exposure and HLA in healthy donors. Amplification used 60 Vbeta primers and 13 Jbeta primers. TCRdb's copy holds only in-frame clones and misses some; the assay was immunoSEQ multiplex PCR. The sample has around 140,000 clones, just under 75% seen once. Source material: PBMCs. The receptors derive from a woman between 18 and 30 years old in good health and CMV-seronegative.

Written as DNA, the CDR3 is TGCGCCAGCAGTGGCATTAAGAAGTTACCAGGGGCTAATGAAAAACTGTTTTTT. Protein: CASSGIKKLPGANEKLFF. The rearrangement joins TRBV10-1 to TRBJ1-4; the D gene is possibly TRBD1 (6 bases). Germline V gene sequence: CDR1 WNHNN, CDR2 SYGVQD (reference sequence). This CDR3 region has 18 residues. Trimming removed 4 bases at V and 3 bases at J, with 21 bases between.

The V gene is TRBV19, the J gene TRBJ1-1, with 10 positions matching TRBD1. The CDR3 spans 15 residues. V gave up 5 bases and J gave up 8 bases; unmatched junction bases: 11. CDR1 and CDR2 (germline): LNHDA, SQIVND (reference sequence). Here the CDR3 DNA reads TGTGCCAGTAGTCCAGGAAAGACAGGGGGCAGGGAAGCTTTCTTT. This sequence encodes CASSPGKTGGREAFF.

This clone was observed a few times. The chain employs TRBV6-6 and TRBJ2-1; tentative D call: TRBD2 (6 bases). In germline, CDR1 is MNHNY, CDR2 SVGAGI (reference sequence). Trimming removed 0 bases from V and 5 bases from J, with 11 bases in between. The CDR3 contains 15 residues. This chain's CDR3 is CASSYSPSAHNEQFF. DNA of the CDR3: TGTGCCAGCAGTTACTCTCCTAGCGCTCACAATGAGCAGTTCTTC.

J is TRBJ1-6 and V is TRBV4-3; D gene unclear. The germline V gene encodes CDR1 LGHNA and CDR2 YSLEER. The CDR3 is made up of 14 amino acids. Trimming removed 3 bases at V and 6 bases at J, with 9 bases between. DNA of the CDR3: TGCGCCAGCAGCCACCAAGGAGGTAATTCACCCCTCCACTTT. This encodes CASSHQGGNSPLHF.

The chain carries TRBV7-9 and TRBJ2-3; no reliable D call. Trimming shortened V by 2 bases and J by 6 bases, and 15 bases separated the two germline ends. Germline V gene sequence: CDR1 SEHNR, CDR2 FQNEAQ (reference sequence). The CDR3 is 15 amino acids. In nucleotides, the CDR3 is TGTGCCAGCAGCTTATCCCGTTCGGGTCTCGATACGCAGTATTTT. Residues: CASSLSRSGLDTQYF.

The V and J genes are TRBV25-1 and TRBJ2-5; D call uncertain. This CDR3 comprises 14 residues. The germline V and J ends were trimmed by 2 bases and 7 bases, with 14 bases remaining between them. Germline-derived CDR1 and CDR2 are MGHDK and SYGVNS. Here the CDR3 reads CASSESVSLGTQYF. CDR3 in DNA: TGTGCCAGCAGTGAAAGCGTTAGCCTAGGGACCCAGTACTTC.

The V call is TRBV6-1, the J call TRBJ2-7; D call uncertain. Germline V gives CDR1 MNHNS, CDR2 SASEGT. This CDR3 is built from 12 residues. The V and J ends lost 4 bases and 3 bases respectively, with 7 bases between them. The CDR3 coding sequence is TGTGCCAGCAGTGTGGGTTACTACGAGCAGTACGTC. This encodes CASSVGYYEQYV.

The chain links TRBV6-6 to TRBJ2-5; TRBD2 is a possible D gene (7 bases). CDR1 and CDR2 from the germline V gene are MNHNY and SVGAGI (reference sequence). The germline V and J ends were trimmed by 4 bases and 2 bases, with 14 bases remaining between them. The length of the CDR3 is 15 residues. CDR3: CASSWGLAAQETQYF. In DNA form, the CDR3 reads TGTGCCAGCAGTTGGGGGCTAGCGGCTCAAGAGACCCAGTACTTC.

The J gene is TRBJ2-1, the V gene TRBV5-1; 8 bases match TRBD1. J lost 0 bases, V lost 3 bases, and 8 bases had no gene match. Germline assignment: CDR1 SGHRS and CDR2 YFSETQ. CDR3 length: 17 residues. CDR3 DNA: TGCGCCAGCAGCTACCCGGACAGGGTAAGCTCCTACAATGAGCAGTTCTTC. Protein sequence: CASSYPDRVSSYNEQFF.

The chain is built from TRBV4-1 and TRBJ2-1; 8 bases fit TRBD2. Germline CDR1 is MGHRA and CDR2 is YSYEKL. There are 15 residues in the CDR3. Trimming at V came to 6 bases and at J to 0 bases, leaving 4 bases not matched to a gene. The DNA of the CDR3 is TGCGCCAGCAGAATAAGCGGGAGCTCCTACAATGAGCAGTTCTTC. It yields the protein CASRISGSSYNEQFF.

The chain has TRBV6-1 and TRBJ1-1, with D unclear. Germline loops: CDR1 MNHNS, CDR2 SASEGT. V dropped 4 bases and J dropped 12 bases, with 18 bases sitting between them. The CDR3 runs to 13 residues. Here the CDR3 DNA reads TGTGCCAGCAGTGGACATCATCCAACCTTTACTTTCTTT. Amino acids: CASSGHHPTFTFF.

CDR3 residues: CASSSQGARNIQYF. The CDR3 nucleotides read TGTGCCAGCAGTTCCCAGGGGGCGCGAAACATTCAGTACTTC. This chain joins TRBV28 and TRBJ2-4, with 8 positions matching TRBD1. The CDR3 has 14 residues. The ends lost 4 bases at V and 6 bases at J; junction bases unmatched: 5. In germline, CDR1 is MDHEN, CDR2 SYDVKM. Complete variable domain (other parts from reference TRBV28 and TRBJ2-4): DVKVTQSSRYLVKRTGEKVFLECVQDMDHENMFWYRQDPGLGLRLIYFSYDVKMKEKGDIPEGYSVSREKKERFSLILESASTNQTSMYLCASSSQGARNIQYFGAGTRLSVL.

The chain employs TRBV2 and TRBJ1-2, with a weak D call TRBD1 (5 bases). The CDR3 sequence is 14 residues long. Trimming shortened V by 0 bases and J by 4 bases, and 9 bases separated the two germline ends. From germline, CDR1 is SNHLY and CDR2 FYNNEI. Here the CDR3 reads CASSEARVGYGYTF. For the CDR3, the DNA is TGTGCCAGCAGTGAAGCCAGGGTAGGCTATGGCTACACCTTC. Filled out from reference TRBV2 and TRBJ1-2, the complete variable domain reads EPEVTQTPSHQVTQMGQEVILRCVPISNHLYFYWYRQILGQKVEFLVSFYNNEISEKSEIFDDQFSVERPDGSNFTLKIRSTKLEDSAMYFCASSEARVGYGYTFGSGTRLTVV.

This rearrangement joins TRBV27 to TRBJ1-2, with 9 bases aligning to TRBD1. This CDR3 region has 15 residues. Per germline, CDR1 MNHEY and CDR2 SMNVEV (reference sequence). J lost 4 bases, V lost 5 bases, and 8 bases had no gene match. The CDR3 DNA reads TGTGCCAGCAGTCCCAAACAGGGGGCGGGCTATGGCTACACCTTC. Protein product: CASSPKQGAGYGYTF.

The chain has TRBV27 and TRBJ2-1; no reliable D call. Trimming pared 3 bases from V and 7 bases from J, leaving 10 bases between. Germline values: CDR1 MNHEY, CDR2 SMNVEV (reference sequence). This CDR3 is 13 amino acids long. The CDR3 sequence is CASSFDSGNEQFF. The CDR3 DNA reads TGTGCCAGCAGTTTCGATTCAGGTAATGAGCAGTTCTTC.

This chain uses TRBV5-6 with TRBJ1-1; weak D call: TRBD1 (6 bases). The CDR3 is 14 amino acids. CDR1 and CDR2 from the germline V gene are SGHDT and YYEEEE. Trimming took off 3 bases at V and 0 bases at J, with 9 bases between the two ends. CDR3 DNA: TGTGCCAGCAGCTCGGGACATATGAACACTGAAGCTTTCTTT. It yields the protein CASSSGHMNTEAFF. Full variable domain (outside the CDR3, taken from reference TRBV5-6 and TRBJ1-1): DAGVTQSPTHLIKTRGQQVTLRCSPKSGHDTVSWYQQALGQGPQFIFQYYEEEERQRGNFPDRFSGHQFPNYSSELNVNALLLGDSALYLCASSSGHMNTEAFFGQGTRLTVV.